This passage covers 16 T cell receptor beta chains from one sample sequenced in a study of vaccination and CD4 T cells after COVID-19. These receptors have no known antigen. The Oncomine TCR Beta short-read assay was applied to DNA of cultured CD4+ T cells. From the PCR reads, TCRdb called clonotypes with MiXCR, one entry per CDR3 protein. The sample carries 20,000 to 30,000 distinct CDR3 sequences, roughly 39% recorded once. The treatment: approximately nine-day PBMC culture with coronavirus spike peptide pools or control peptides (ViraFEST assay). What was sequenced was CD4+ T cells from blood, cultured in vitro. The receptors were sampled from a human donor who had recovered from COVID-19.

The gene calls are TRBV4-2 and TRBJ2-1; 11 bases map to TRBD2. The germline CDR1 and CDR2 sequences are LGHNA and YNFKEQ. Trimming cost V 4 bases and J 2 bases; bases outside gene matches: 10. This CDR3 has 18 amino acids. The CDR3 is CASSPGPVAGGTYNEQFF. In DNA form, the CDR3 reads TGTGCCAGCAGCCCAGGCCCGGTAGCGGGGGGGACCTACAATGAGCAGTTCTTC.

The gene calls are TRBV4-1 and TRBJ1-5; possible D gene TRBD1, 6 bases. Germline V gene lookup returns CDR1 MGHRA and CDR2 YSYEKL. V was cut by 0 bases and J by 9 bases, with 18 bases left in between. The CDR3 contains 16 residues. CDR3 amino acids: CASSQEGGGVGSPQHF. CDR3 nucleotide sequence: TGCGCCAGCAGCCAAGAAGGGGGTGGGGTGGGATCGCCCCAGCATTTT.

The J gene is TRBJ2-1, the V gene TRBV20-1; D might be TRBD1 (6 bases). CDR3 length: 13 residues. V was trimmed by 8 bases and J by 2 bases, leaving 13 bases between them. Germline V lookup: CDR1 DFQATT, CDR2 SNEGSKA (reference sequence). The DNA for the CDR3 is TGCAGTCCATTAGGGGGTACCTACAATGAGCAGTTCTTC. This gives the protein CSPLGGTYNEQFF.

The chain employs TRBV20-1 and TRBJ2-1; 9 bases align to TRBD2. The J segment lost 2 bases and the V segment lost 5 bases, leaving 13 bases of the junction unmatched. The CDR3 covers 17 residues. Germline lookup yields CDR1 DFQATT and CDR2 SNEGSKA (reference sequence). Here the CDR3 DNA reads TGCAGTGCTTCGCTAGCGGGGACTATAAAAACCTACAATGAGCAGTTCTTC. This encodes CSASLAGTIKTYNEQFF.

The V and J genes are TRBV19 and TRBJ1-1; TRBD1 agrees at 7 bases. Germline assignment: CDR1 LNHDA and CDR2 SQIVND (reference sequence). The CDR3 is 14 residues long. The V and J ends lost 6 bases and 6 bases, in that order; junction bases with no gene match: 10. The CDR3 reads CASRTDTGVPEAFF. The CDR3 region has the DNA TGTGCCAGTAGGACCGATACAGGGGTACCTGAAGCTTTCTTT.

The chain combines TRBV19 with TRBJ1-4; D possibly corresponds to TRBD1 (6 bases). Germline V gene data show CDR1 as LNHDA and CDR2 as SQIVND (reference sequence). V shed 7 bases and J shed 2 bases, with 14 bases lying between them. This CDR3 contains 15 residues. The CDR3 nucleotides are TGTGCCAGTACCACCAGGGGAGCCACTAATGAAAAACTGTTTTTT. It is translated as CASTTRGATNEKLFF.

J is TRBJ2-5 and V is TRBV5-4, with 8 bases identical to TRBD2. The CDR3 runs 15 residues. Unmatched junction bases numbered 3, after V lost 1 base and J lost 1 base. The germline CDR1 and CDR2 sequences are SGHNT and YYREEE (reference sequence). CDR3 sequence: CASSLTSGGQETQYF. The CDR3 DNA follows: TGTGCCAGCAGCTTGACTAGCGGAGGCCAAGAGACCCAGTACTTC.

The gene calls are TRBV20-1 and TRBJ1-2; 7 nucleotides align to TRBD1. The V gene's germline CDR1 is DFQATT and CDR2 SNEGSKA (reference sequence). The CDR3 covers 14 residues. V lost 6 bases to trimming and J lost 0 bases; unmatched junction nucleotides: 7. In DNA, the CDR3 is TGCAGTGCGAGACCGACAGGGACTAACTATGGCTACACCTTC. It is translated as CSARPTGTNYGYTF.

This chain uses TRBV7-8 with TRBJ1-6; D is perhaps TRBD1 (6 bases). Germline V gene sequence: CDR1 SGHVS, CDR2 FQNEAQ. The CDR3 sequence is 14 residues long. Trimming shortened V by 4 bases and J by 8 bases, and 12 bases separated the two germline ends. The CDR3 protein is CASSSDRSYSPLHF. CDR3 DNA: TGTGCCAGCAGCTCAGACAGGAGTTATTCACCCCTCCACTTT.

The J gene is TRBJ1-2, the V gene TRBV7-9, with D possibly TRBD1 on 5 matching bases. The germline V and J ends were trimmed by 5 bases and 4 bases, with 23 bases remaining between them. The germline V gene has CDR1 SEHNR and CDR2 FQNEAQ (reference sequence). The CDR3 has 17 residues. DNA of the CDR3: TGTGCCAGCAGCGCGCGGACCCAGGGCACTTTTGGCTATGGCTACACCTTC. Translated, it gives CASSARTQGTFGYGYTF.

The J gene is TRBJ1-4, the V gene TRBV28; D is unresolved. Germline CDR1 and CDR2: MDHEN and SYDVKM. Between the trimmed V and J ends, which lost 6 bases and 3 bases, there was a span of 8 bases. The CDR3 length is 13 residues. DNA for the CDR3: TGTGCCAGCAGAGGGCAGCCTAATGAAAAACTGTTTTTT. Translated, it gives CASRGQPNEKLFF.

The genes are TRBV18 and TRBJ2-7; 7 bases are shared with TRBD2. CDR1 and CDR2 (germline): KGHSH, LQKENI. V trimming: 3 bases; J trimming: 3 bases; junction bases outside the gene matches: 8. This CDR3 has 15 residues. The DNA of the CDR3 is TGTGCCAGCTCACCGGAGGCTAGCGGATACTACGAGCAGTACTTC. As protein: CASSPEASGYYEQYF.

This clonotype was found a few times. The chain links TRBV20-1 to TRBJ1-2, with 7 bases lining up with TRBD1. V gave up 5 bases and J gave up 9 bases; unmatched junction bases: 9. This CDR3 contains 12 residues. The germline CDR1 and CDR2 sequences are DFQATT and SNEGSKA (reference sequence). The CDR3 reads CSAGGQEGSYTF. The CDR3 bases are TGCAGTGCTGGAGGACAGGAAGGAAGCTACACCTTC.

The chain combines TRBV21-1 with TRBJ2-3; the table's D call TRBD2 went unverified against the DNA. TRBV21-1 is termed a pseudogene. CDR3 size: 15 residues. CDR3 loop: CASSRLAGDTDTQYF. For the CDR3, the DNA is TGTGCCAGCAGCAGGCTAGCGGGAGACACAGATACGCAGTATTTT.

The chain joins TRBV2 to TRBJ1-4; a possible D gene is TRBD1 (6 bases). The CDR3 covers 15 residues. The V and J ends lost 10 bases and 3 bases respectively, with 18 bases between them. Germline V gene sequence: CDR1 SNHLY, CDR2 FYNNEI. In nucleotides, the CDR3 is TGTGCCACCCGTTATACAGGGAACGCTAATGAAAAACTGTTTTTT. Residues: CATRYTGNANEKLFF.

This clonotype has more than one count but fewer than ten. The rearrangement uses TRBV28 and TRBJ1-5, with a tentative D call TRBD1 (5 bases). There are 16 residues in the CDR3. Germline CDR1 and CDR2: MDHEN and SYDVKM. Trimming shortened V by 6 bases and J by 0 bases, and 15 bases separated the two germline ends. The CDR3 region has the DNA TGTGCCAGCAGCATCCGACAGATGTATAGCAATCAGCCCCAGCATTTT. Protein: CASSIRQMYSNQPQHF.